Included here is one T cell receptor (beta chain) sequence, with context. In the source study's methods: Amplified reference gene primers provided the basis for estimating nucleated cell counts. Using immunoSEQ multiplex PCR, the repertoire was profiled, and TCRdb retains in-frame clones only, with some absent. V, J and clone size were drawn from that table, and D and trimming were deduced from the DNA. The data show 56,000 or so clones, about 91% seen once. The data stem from a study of blood T cell repertoires in COVID-19. The overall study: The United States, Italy and Spain supplied acute and convalescent COVID-19 samples. Sample material is recorded as cDNA or gDNA derived from T cells, B-cell-depleted T cells, or PBMCs.

This CDR3 is 13 amino acids long. Germline lookup yields CDR1 SQVTM and CDR2 ANQGSEA. The germline V and J ends were trimmed by 2 bases and 4 bases, with 11 bases remaining between them. The chain couples TRBV29-1 to TRBJ2-5; D is perhaps TRBD1 (5 bases). Sequencing was done on a sample of peripheral blood. The receptor comes from a man in his forties or fifties with active COVID-19. The CDR3 nucleotides are TGCAGCGTTGAACGAAGGGGTACAGAGACCCAGTACTTC. It codes for CSVERRGTETQYF.